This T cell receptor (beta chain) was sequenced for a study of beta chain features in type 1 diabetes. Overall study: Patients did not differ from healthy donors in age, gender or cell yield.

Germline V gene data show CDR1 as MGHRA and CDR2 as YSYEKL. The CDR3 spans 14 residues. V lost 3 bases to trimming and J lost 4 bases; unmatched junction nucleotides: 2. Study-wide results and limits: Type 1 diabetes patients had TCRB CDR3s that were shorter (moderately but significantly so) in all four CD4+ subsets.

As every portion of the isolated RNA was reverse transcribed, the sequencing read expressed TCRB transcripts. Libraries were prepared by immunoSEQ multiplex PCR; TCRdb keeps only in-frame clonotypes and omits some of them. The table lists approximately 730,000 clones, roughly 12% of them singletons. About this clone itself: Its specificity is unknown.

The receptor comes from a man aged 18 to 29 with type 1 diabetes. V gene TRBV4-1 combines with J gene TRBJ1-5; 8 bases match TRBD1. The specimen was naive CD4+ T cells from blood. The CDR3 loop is CASSQTGANQPQHF. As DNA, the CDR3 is TGCGCCAGCAGCCAGACAGGGGCAAATCAGCCCCAGCATTTT.